This T cell receptor beta chain was sequenced in a study of blood T cells in healthy people across ages. Study background: Template switching caught about one barcoded beta molecule for each two T cells.

V shed 0 bases, J shed 1 base, and the junction held 9 bases outside the gene matches. This CDR3 has 17 residues. In germline, CDR1 is MGHRA, CDR2 YSYEKL. Healthy Caucasians from Russia aged about 6 to 95 served as donors. Each donor gave ten milliliters of peripheral blood. Combining a sample-barcoded 5' primer with a J-beta primer mix, a second PCR ran for about 6 to 12 cycles. Sequencing recovered at least 2.5 million CDR3-containing paired-end reads from each sample. In TCRdb, the 5' RACE reads were re-called with MiXCR into one record per CDR3 protein. The table lists about a million distinct CDR3 sequences, roughly 50% of them singletons.

This receptor was identified in an older woman in good health. Sequenced input: blood. V usage is TRBV4-1 and J usage is TRBJ2-7; 7 bases line up with TRBD2. CDR3 DNA sequence: TGCGCCAGCAGCCAAGATACAGCGGGGACGTTTTCCTACGAGCAGTACTTC. Translated, it gives CASSQDTAGTFSYEQYF.